This T cell receptor beta chain was recovered during a study of T cells after posttransplantation cyclophosphamide. Study outcomes and limitations: Tissue-infiltrating T cells from skin or gut overlapped little with blood T cells. Recipient CMV seropositivity and CMV reactivation strongly tracked TRB clonality. Later blood repertoires were often dominated by clones from the donor CD8+ memory compartment.

There are 15 residues in the CDR3. The germline gives CDR1 MNHEY, CDR2 SVGAGI. Unmatched junction bases numbered 11, after V lost 2 bases and J lost 8 bases. Controls had myeloablative marrow grafts with methotrexate and calcineurin inhibitor, sampled at 1 year. Profiled with immunoSEQ multiplex PCR; TCRdb holds only in-frame clones, not every one. The sample comprises tens of thousands of clones, about 86% of which are singletons, and more than 2% rests with the top ten. Note on this clone: Its target is not known.

The clonotype was recovered from a female patient aged 25-40 years who received an allogeneic stem cell transplant from an unrelated donor, was CMV-positive, and had acute and chronic GVHD. Part of the T cells may come from the graft donor. The starting material was PBMCs, obtained around 350 days after allogeneic stem cell transplant with calcineurin inhibitor and methotrexate. This chain uses TRBV6-5 with TRBJ2-7, with 8 bases fitting TRBD1. The CDR3 coding sequence is TGTGCCAGCAGTTACCTACAATTGGGACAGGCTAAGCAGTACTTC. Amino acid sequence: CASSYLQLGQAKQYF.